This T cell receptor (beta chain) was retrieved from a study of OX40 agonist ivuxolimab in advanced cancers. In the study overall: Treatment received earlier with anti-PD-1, anti-PD-L1 or anti-CTLA-4 agents was allowed, and less than 45% had some.

The CDR3 is 14 residues long. Trimming stripped 4 bases from V and 2 bases from J, with 10 bases between. Germline V gives CDR1 LNHDA, CDR2 SQIVND (reference sequence). To note about this clone: What it binds is unknown.

Study-wide results and limits: At 0.1-3.0 mg/kg, partial responders had clonal expansion among the lowest observed.

Clones were sequenced by immunoSEQ multiplex PCR, and TCRdb holds only the in-frame ones, with some missing. In the table there are roughly 83,000 clones, roughly nine tenths of which are singletons. The chain couples TRBV19 to TRBJ2-3, with D unresolved. This TCR came from an adult with an advanced solid tumor such as melanoma, head and neck, liver or kidney cancer. Sequencing used CD4+ or CD8+ T cells sorted from blood, obtained in a trial of the OX40 agonist ivuxolimab. The CDR3 sequence is CASSTQPHTDTQYF. The CDR3 bases are TGTGCCAGTAGTACCCAACCCCACACAGATACGCAGTATTTT.